This TCR beta chain appears in the sequencing data of a study of OX40 agonist ivuxolimab in advanced cancers. Generated by immunoSEQ multiplex PCR, the TCRdb table keeps only in-frame clones and is missing some. This table has about 16,000 clones, 70% to 90% appearing once. Germline CDR1 and CDR2: SNHLY and FYNNEI. V lost 2 bases and J lost 5, with 13 bases in between. The CDR3 loop spans 15 amino acids. The timepoints at which blood was sampled were baseline, cycle 4 day 1, and cycle 7 day 1. The J gene is TRBJ2-1, the V gene TRBV2; D unclear. This sequence was found in an adult with an advanced solid tumor such as melanoma, head and neck, liver or kidney cancer. The sequences come from CD4+ or CD8+ T cells sorted from blood, collected in a trial of the OX40 agonist ivuxolimab. DNA for the CDR3: TGTGCCAGCAGTGAAAAGCTTGTGTTCAACAATGAGCAGTTCTTC. It is translated as CASSEKLVFNNEQFF.